The present TCR beta chain was sequenced within a study of molecular identifiers for immune sequencing clone quantification. Whole-study results and caveats: Clones carrying above 20 RNA copies accounted for over 97% of effector molecules, under 1% in naive cells. Jurkat TCR RNA spiked in from one cell reportedly remained identifiable amid approximately 1 million naive cells.

The V and J ends lost 9 bases and 0 bases, in that order; junction bases with no gene match: 6. The CDR3 is made up of 14 amino acids. The germline V gene has CDR1 SNHLY and CDR2 FYNNEI. Sorting recovered naive CD8 T cells on a CD8+CD4-CCR7+CD45RA+ profile. TCRdb processed the PCR reads anew with MiXCR; each CDR3 protein has one entry. The sample has about 60,000 distinct CDR3 sequences; about 17% are singletons. This clonotype was seen more than once but under ten times. Its antigen is unidentified. Sequenced input: naive CD8+ T cells from blood, with Jurkat cell RNA spiked in. Subset of the sample: FACS-sorted CD8+CD4-CCR7+CD45RA+ naive T cells. This receptor was obtained from a human donor in good health. Some libraries in this study had Jurkat cell RNA spiked in. The gene calls are TRBV2 and TRBJ1-1, with 8 bases identical to TRBD1. The CDR3 protein is CASSRQGMNTEAFF. In DNA, the CDR3 is TGTGCCAGTTCCAGACAGGGGATGAACACTGAAGCTTTCTTT.